The TCR beta chain described here comes from a study of shared clonotypes between healthy human individuals. Germline V gene lookup returns CDR1 LNHNV and CDR2 YYDKDF (reference sequence). There are 14 residues in the CDR3. Between the trimmed V and J ends, which lost 0 bases and 7 bases, there was a span of 11 bases. Profiled with immunoSEQ multiplex PCR; TCRdb holds only in-frame clones, not every one. The sample yields around 450,000 clones, roughly three quarters seen once. The specimen was PBMCs. The rearrangement uses TRBV15 and TRBJ2-3; possibly TRBD1 for D (6 bases). The sequence was obtained from a middle-aged woman in good health. Some clones in this sample may be carry-over from other donors' samples. This CDR3 is CATSRDRWDNTQYF. In nucleotides, the CDR3 is TGTGCCACCAGCAGAGATCGTTGGGACAATACGCAGTATTTT.